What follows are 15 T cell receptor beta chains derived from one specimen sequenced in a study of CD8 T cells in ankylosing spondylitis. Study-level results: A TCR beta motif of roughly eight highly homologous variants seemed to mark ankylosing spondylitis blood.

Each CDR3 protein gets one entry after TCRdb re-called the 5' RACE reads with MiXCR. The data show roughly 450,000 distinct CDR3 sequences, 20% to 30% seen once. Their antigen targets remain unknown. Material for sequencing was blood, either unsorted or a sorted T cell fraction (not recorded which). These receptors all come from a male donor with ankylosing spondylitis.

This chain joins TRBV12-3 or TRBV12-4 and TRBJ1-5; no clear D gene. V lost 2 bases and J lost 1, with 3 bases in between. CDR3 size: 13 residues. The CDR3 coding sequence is TGTGCCAGCAGTTTAACGAGCAATCAGCCCCAGCATTTT. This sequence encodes CASSLTSNQPQHF.

CDR3 region: CAWSAWTMNEKLFF. The CDR3 bases are TGTGCCTGGAGTGCATGGACAATGAATGAAAAACTGTTTTTT. The rearrangement links TRBV30 to TRBJ1-4, with D perhaps matching TRBD1 (5 bases). The V gene's germline CDR1 is GTSNPN and CDR2 SVGIG (reference sequence). The V gene lost 1 base and the J gene lost 5 bases, with 11 bases spanning the gap. The CDR3 sequence is 14 residues long.

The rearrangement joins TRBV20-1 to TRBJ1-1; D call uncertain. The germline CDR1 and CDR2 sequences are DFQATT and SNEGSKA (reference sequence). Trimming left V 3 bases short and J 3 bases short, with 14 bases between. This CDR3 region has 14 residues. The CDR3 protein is CSASVQAADTEAFF. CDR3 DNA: TGCAGTGCTAGCGTCCAGGCCGCTGACACTGAAGCTTTCTTT.

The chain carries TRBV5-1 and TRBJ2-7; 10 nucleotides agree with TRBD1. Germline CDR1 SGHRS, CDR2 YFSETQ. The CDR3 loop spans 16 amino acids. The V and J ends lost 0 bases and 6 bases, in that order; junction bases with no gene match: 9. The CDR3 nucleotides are TGCGCCAGCAGCTTGGGCCCAGGGACAGGGGTGGGCGAGCAGTACTTC. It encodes CASSLGPGTGVGEQYF.

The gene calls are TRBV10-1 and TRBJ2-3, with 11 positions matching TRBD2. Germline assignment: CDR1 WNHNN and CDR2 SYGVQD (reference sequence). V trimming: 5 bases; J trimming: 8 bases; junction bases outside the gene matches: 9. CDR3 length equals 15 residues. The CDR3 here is CASSPGTSGVITQYF. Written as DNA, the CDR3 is TGCGCCAGCAGTCCCGGGACTAGCGGAGTAATTACGCAGTATTTT.

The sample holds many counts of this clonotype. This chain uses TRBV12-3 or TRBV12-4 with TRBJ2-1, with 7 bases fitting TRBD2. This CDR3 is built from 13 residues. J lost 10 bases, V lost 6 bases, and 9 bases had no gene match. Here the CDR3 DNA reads TGTGCCAGCAGCCGGGGGGTGGGAGGGGAGCAGTTCTTC. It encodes CASSRGVGGEQFF.

In DNA form, the CDR3 reads TGCGCCAGCAGCACAGGAGCGGGAGGGCACAATGAGCAGTTCTTC. Translation gives CASSTGAGGHNEQFF. The rearrangement uses TRBV5-1 and TRBJ2-1; TRBD2 aligns across 10 bases. CDR1 and CDR2 from the germline V gene are SGHRS and YFSETQ. V trimming: 4 bases; J trimming: 5 bases; junction bases outside the gene matches: 6. The CDR3 is 15 amino acids.

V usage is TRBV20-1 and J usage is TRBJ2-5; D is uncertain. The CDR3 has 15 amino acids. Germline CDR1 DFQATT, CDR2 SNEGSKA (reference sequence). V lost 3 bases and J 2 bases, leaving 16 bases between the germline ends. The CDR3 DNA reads TGCAGTGCTAGTTCATCGTCCGGGTGGCAAGAGACCCAGTACTTC. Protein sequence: CSASSSSGWQETQYF.

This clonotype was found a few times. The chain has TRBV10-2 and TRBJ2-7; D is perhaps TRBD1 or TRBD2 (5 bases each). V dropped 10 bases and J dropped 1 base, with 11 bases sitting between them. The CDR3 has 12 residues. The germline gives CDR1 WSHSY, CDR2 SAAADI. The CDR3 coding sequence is TGCGCCACCCGGGACCCATCCTACGAGCAGTACTTC. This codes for CATRDPSYEQYF.

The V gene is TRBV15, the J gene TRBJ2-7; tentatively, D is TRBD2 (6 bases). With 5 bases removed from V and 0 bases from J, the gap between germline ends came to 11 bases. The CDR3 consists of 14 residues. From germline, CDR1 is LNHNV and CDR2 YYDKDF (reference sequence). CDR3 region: CATSPHGSSYEQYF. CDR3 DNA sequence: TGTGCCACCAGCCCCCACGGGAGCTCCTACGAGCAGTACTTC.

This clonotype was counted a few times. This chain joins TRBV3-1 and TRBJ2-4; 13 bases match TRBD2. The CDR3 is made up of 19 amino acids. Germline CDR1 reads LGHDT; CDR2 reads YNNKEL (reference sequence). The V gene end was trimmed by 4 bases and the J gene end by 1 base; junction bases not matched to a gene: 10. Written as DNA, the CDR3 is TGTGCCAGCAGCCCTACACTAGCGGGAGGGCCTACGGCCAAAAACATTCAGTACTTC. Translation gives CASSPTLAGGPTAKNIQYF.

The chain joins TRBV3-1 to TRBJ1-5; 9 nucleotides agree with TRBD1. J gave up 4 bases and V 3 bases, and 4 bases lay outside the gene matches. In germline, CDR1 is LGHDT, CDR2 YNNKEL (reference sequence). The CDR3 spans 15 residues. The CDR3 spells CASSHTGGANQPQHF. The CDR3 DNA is TGTGCCAGCAGCCATACAGGGGGCGCAAATCAGCCCCAGCATTTT.

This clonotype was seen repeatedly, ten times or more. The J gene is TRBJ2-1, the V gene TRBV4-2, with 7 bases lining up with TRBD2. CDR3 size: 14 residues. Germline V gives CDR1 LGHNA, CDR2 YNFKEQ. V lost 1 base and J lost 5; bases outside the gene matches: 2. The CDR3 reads CASSQAGTNNEQFF. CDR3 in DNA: TGTGCCAGCAGCCAAGCCGGGACTAACAATGAGCAGTTCTTC.

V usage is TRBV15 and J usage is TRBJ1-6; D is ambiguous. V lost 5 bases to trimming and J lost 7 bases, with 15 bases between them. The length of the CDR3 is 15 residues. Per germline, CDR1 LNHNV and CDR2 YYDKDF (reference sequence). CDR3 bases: TGTGCCACCAGCGTGTCCGGACTACAGAATTCACCCCTCCACTTT. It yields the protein CATSVSGLQNSPLHF.

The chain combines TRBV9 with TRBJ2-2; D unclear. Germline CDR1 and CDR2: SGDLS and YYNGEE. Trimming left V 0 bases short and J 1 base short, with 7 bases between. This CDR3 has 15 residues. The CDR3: CASSVDSGNTGELFF. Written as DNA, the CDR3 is TGTGCCAGCAGCGTAGATTCAGGGAACACCGGGGAGCTGTTTTTT.